The clone carrying this T cell receptor beta chain was seen more than once but under ten times. Original methodology: Cell counts per sample came from amplifying reference gene primers. The data were produced by immunoSEQ multiplex PCR, yet TCRdb's version contains in-frame clones alone and is incomplete. That table gives V, J and clone size, and the DNA gave D and trimming. The data show 200,000 to 250,000 clones, 84% seen once. The data belong to a study of blood T cell repertoires in COVID-19. Study information: Researchers got acute and convalescent COVID-19 samples from the United States, Italy and Spain. Sources were T cells, B-cell-depleted T cells, or PBMCs; the material itself was cDNA or gDNA.

The junction had 5 bases not matched to a gene; V was cut back by 0 bases and J by 3 bases. Germline lookup yields CDR1 SGHRS and CDR2 YFSETQ. The CDR3 covers 15 residues. The sample was peripheral blood. The chain is built from TRBV5-1 and TRBJ2-7; 8 bases align to TRBD2. This receptor was taken from a man aged 25 to 45 with active or convalescent COVID-19. The CDR3 DNA sequence: TGCGCCAGCAGCTTGGGAACTAGCGGAGACTACGAGCAGTACTTC. Translated, it gives CASSLGTSGDYEQYF.